Shown below are 14 T cell receptor beta chains from a single sample sequenced in a study of OX40 agonist ivuxolimab in advanced cancers. Sequenced by immunoSEQ multiplex PCR; TCRdb stores in-frame clones only, minus some. Of about 75,000 clones listed, 90% are singletons. The source was CD4+ or CD8+ T cells sorted from blood, collected in a trial of the OX40 agonist ivuxolimab. The receptors shown here come from an adult with an advanced solid tumor such as melanoma, head and neck, liver or kidney cancer.

The V call is TRBV7-2, the J call TRBJ2-3; D not resolved. Germline CDR1 SGHTA, CDR2 FQGNSA. This CDR3 has 13 residues. V dropped 6 bases and J dropped 6 bases, with 13 bases sitting between them. This chain's CDR3 is CASSIRMGDTQYF. CDR3 nucleotide sequence: TGTGCCAGCAGTATCCGAATGGGGGATACGCAGTATTTT.

J is TRBJ1-2 and V is TRBV10-3; D ambiguous. V lost 0 bases, J lost 2 bases, and 1 base lay in between. The germline V gene encodes CDR1 ENHRY and CDR2 SYGVKD. The CDR3 sequence is 12 residues long. The CDR3 nucleotides are TGTGCCATCAGTGAGTCAAACTATGGCTACACCTTC. Residues: CAISESNYGYTF.

The rearrangement links TRBV7-2 to TRBJ2-3; tentatively, D is TRBD2 (5 bases). CDR3 size: 14 residues. Germline V gene data show CDR1 as SGHTA and CDR2 as FQGNSA. V dropped 5 bases and J dropped 5 bases, with 14 bases sitting between them. CDR3: CASSRQRGIDTQYF. The CDR3 bases are TGTGCCAGCAGCCGTCAACGGGGTATAGATACGCAGTATTTT.

J is TRBJ2-1 and V is TRBV5-1; tentative D call: TRBD1 (6 bases). The CDR3 consists of 14 residues. The V end lost 6 bases, the J end lost 6 bases, and 16 bases lay between the germline ends. From germline, CDR1 is SGHRS and CDR2 YFSETQ. The CDR3 is CASTLDSHGNEQFF. The CDR3 DNA follows: TGCGCCAGCACCCTGGACAGCCACGGCAATGAGCAGTTCTTC.

The J gene is TRBJ2-2, the V gene TRBV18, with a tentative D call TRBD1 (5 bases). The CDR3 is 13 amino acids. CDR1 and CDR2 from the germline V gene are KGHSH and LQKENI. Trimming pared 3 bases from V and 7 bases from J, leaving 9 bases between. Here the CDR3 DNA reads TGTGCCAGCTCACCCGACAGATACGGGGAGCTGTTTTTT. This sequence encodes CASSPDRYGELFF. Together with reference TRBV18 and TRBJ2-2, the CDR3 gives the full variable domain: NAGVMQNPRHLVRRRGQEARLRCSPMKGHSHVYWYRQLPEEGLKFMVYLQKENIIDESGMPKERFSAEFPKEGPSILRIQQVVRGDSAAYFCASSPDRYGELFFGEGSRLTVL.

V is TRBV2 and J is TRBJ2-3; weak D call: TRBD2 (7 bases). V gave up 10 bases and J gave up 4 bases, with 21 bases separating them. The germline CDR1 and CDR2 sequences are SNHLY and FYNNEI. This CDR3 region has 15 residues. The CDR3 bases are TGTGCCACCCGGGAGAGGGGGGGCGTCCCAGATACGCAGTATTTT. Protein product: CATRERGGVPDTQYF.

V usage is TRBV6-5 and J usage is TRBJ1-2; the D gene is possibly TRBD1 (6 bases). The germline V gene has CDR1 MNHEY and CDR2 SVGAGI. V lost 5 bases, J lost 5 bases, and 12 bases lay in between. This CDR3 is 13 amino acids long. CDR3 amino acids: CASSQRTDYGYTF. For the CDR3, the DNA is TGTGCCAGCAGTCAGAGGACAGATTATGGCTACACCTTC.

The gene calls are TRBV28 and TRBJ2-7; 7 bases are a match to TRBD2. This CDR3 has 15 amino acids. V shed 5 bases and J 6 bases; nucleotides not matched to a gene: 13. Germline CDR1 is MDHEN and CDR2 is SYDVKM. The CDR3 loop reads CASSPPGGIMGEQYF. For the CDR3, the DNA is TGTGCCAGCAGTCCACCGGGAGGTATAATGGGCGAGCAGTACTTC.

V is TRBV9 and J is TRBJ2-3; 11 bases align to TRBD2. Per germline, CDR1 SGDLS and CDR2 YYNGEE. J was trimmed by 4 bases and V by 5 bases; bases with no gene match: 6. The CDR3 extends over 15 amino acids. The CDR3 sequence: CASRELAGVPDTQYF. DNA of the CDR3: TGTGCCAGCAGGGAACTAGCGGGAGTCCCAGATACGCAGTATTTT. The whole variable domain, filled in from reference TRBV9 and TRBJ2-3, reads DSGVTQTPKHLITATGQRVTLRCSPRSGDLSVYWYQQSLDQGLQFLIQYYNGEERAKGNILERFSAQQFPDLHSELNLSSLELGDSALYFCASRELAGVPDTQYFGPGTRLTVL.

V is TRBV25-1 and J is TRBJ2-5, with TRBD1 matching 7 bases. The length of the CDR3 is 14 residues. Germline lookup yields CDR1 MGHDK and CDR2 SYGVNS. With V trimmed by 0 bases and J by 5 bases, 3 bases remained unmatched. CDR3 residues: CASSEYNRGETQYF. The DNA of the CDR3 is TGTGCCAGCAGTGAATATAACAGGGGCGAGACCCAGTACTTC.

Here the CDR3 DNA reads TGTGCCAGCAGCAAAGCTTCTCTCGCGGGAGGGCGCAGGGTGCAGTACTTC. This translates into CASSKASLAGGRRVQYF. The genes are TRBV21-1 and TRBJ2-7; the table's D call, TRBD2, has no DNA check behind it. TRBV21-1 is noted as a pseudogene. The CDR3 length is 17 residues.

This clone was counted once. The CDR3 nucleotides are TGTGCCAGCAGCCGGGGACAGTCCTACAATGAGCAGTTCTTC. Its translation: CASSRGQSYNEQFF. The chain has TRBV2 and TRBJ2-1, with 7 bases identical to TRBD1. The CDR3 totals 14 residues. V lost 6 bases, J lost 1 base, and 3 bases stayed unmatched. CDR1 SNHLY and CDR2 FYNNEI come from the germline V gene.

This sequence joins TRBV11-2 and TRBJ2-1, with a tentative D call TRBD2 (6 bases). Germline V gene lookup returns CDR1 SGHAT and CDR2 FQNNGV. This CDR3 spans 15 amino acids. Deletions cut 1 base from V and 3 bases from J, with 10 bases between. CDR3 nucleotide sequence: TGTGCCAGCAGCTTAGCGGGGGTTTTCTACAATGAGCAGTTCTTC. Translation: CASSLAGVFYNEQFF. The entire variable domain, with the rest obtained from reference TRBV11-2 and TRBJ2-1, is as follows: EAGVAQSPRYKIIEKRQSVAFWCNPISGHATLYWYQQILGQGPKLLIQFQNNGVVDDSQLPKDRFSAERLKGVDSTLKIQPAKLEDSAVYLCASSLAGVFYNEQFFGPGTRLTVL.

The CDR3 region has the DNA TGTGCCAGCAGCCAAGGCGCAGGCGGTTTTAATGAGCAGTTCTTC. This encodes CASSQGAGGFNEQFF. The chain uses TRBV14 and TRBJ2-1, with unresolved D. The CDR3 extends over 15 amino acids. V lost 1 base and J lost 7, with 14 bases in between. The germline gives CDR1 SGHDN, CDR2 FVKESK.